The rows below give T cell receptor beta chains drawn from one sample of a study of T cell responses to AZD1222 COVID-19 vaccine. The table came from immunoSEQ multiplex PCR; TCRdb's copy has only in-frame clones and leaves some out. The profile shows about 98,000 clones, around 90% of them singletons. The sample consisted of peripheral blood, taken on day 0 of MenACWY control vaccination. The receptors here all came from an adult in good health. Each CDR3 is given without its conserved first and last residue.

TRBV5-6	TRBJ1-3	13	ASSLEPLSGNTIY
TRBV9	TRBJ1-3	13	ASSVDYSSGNTIY
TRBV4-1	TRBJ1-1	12	ASSQDRGGAEAF
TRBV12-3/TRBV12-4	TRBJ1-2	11	ASSFRDGLGYT
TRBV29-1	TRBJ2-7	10	SVETGDYEQY
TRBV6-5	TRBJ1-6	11	ASSIGDNSPLH
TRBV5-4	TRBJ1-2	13	ASSLGRQENYGYT
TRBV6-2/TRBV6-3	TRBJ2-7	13	ASSLGQPSIYEQY
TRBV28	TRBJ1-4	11	ASSSPPQGRLF
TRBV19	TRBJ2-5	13	ASSISRGGRETQY
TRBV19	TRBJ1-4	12	ASSSQWANEKLF
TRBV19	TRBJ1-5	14	ASSIRRLSGNQPQH
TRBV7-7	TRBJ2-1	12	ASSLGTGGNEQF
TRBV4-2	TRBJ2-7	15	ASSQDLPSGGTYEQY
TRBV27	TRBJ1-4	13	ASRLNGQGHEKLF
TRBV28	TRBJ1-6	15	ASSFMSTGSYNSPLH
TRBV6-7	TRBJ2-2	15	ASLRKDRVLNTGELF
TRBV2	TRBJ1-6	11	ASADRGISPLH
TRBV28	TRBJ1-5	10	ASLHRGQPQH
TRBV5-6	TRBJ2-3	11	ASSPAGADTQY